These 15 T cell receptor beta chains were sequenced from one sample in a study of vaccination effects on CD4 cells after COVID-19. Generated by immunoSEQ multiplex PCR, the TCRdb table keeps only in-frame clones and is missing some. The data show tens of thousands of clones, 55% to 75% seen once. Sequencing in the ViraFEST assay came after antigen-specific CD4+ T cells had been expanded with viral peptide pools, which were used to stimulate PBMC. CD4+ T cell isolation took place after approximately 11 days of culture. The healthy vaccine recipients, who had no prior SARS-CoV-2 infection, showed negative nucleocapsid antibodies. Their antigens remain unidentified. Specimen: CD4+ T cells from PBMCs cultured with SARS-CoV-2 spike peptides, collected before COVID-19 vaccination. These receptors were collected from a human donor who received a COVID-19 vaccine.

CDR3 DNA: TGTGCCAGCAGCCTTTCTTCAGGCGGCTCCTACAATGAGCAGTTCTTC. Translating gives CASSLSSGGSYNEQFF. V gene TRBV28 combines with J gene TRBJ2-1; D unclear. This CDR3 comprises 16 residues. Looked up from germline, CDR1 is MDHEN and CDR2 is SYDVKM. The V and J ends lost 6 bases and 0 bases respectively, with 15 bases between them.

The chain has TRBV18 and TRBJ2-1, with a weak D call TRBD2 (6 bases). CDR3 size: 13 residues. V was shortened by 0 bases and J by 14 bases, with 14 bases between the two germline ends. The germline V gene encodes CDR1 KGHSH and CDR2 LQKENI. Written as DNA, the CDR3 is TGTGCCAGCTCACCACCGGAACGGGAGAGCGAGTTCTTC. It codes for CASSPPERESEFF. Complete variable domain (other parts from reference TRBV18 and TRBJ2-1): NAGVMQNPRHLVRRRGQEARLRCSPMKGHSHVYWYRQLPEEGLKFMVYLQKENIIDESGMPKERFSAEFPKEGPSILRIQQVVRGDSAAYFCASSPPERESEFFGPGTRLTVL.

The chain is built from TRBV6-5 and TRBJ2-1; TRBD2 matches 9 bases. V lost 8 bases and J lost 0; bases outside the gene matches: 2. This CDR3 is built from 14 residues. CDR1 MNHEY and CDR2 SVGAGI come from the germline V gene. The CDR3 DNA follows: TGTGCCAGCCAGCGGGAGGCCTCCTACAATGAGCAGTTCTTC. This gives the protein CASQREASYNEQFF.

The chain employs TRBV24-1 and TRBJ2-3; 7 positions agree with TRBD2. V gave up 4 bases and J gave up 4 bases; unmatched junction bases: 7. Germline values: CDR1 KGHDR, CDR2 SFDVKD. This CDR3 has 15 amino acids. For the CDR3, the DNA is TGTGCCACCAGTGAGGGAGGGGTGACCGCAGATACGCAGTATTTT. This gives the protein CATSEGGVTADTQYF.

This clone was detected a few times. The J gene is TRBJ2-3, the V gene TRBV7-8; 14 bases match TRBD2. The germline CDR1 and CDR2 sequences are SGHVS and FQNEAQ. V gave up 2 bases and J gave up 1 base; unmatched junction bases: 8. The CDR3 sequence is 19 residues long. CDR3 DNA: TGTGCCAGCAGCTTATTGGGGACTAGCGGGGGCCGCCGCACAGATACGCAGTATTTT. Translating it yields CASSLLGTSGGRRTDTQYF.

This chain uses TRBV18 with TRBJ1-1, with TRBD1 matching over 7 bases. CDR1 is KGHSH, CDR2 LQKENI, per germline. V shed 2 bases, J shed 2 bases, and the junction held 8 bases outside the gene matches. This CDR3 spans 16 amino acids. CDR3 sequence reads: CASSPTLQGVNTEAFF. CDR3 DNA: TGTGCCAGCTCACCAACGTTGCAGGGGGTAAACACTGAAGCTTTCTTT.

This sequence joins TRBV6-5 and TRBJ1-2; D is perhaps TRBD1 (6 bases). V was trimmed by 7 bases and J by 5 bases, leaving 14 bases between them. The germline CDR1 and CDR2 sequences are MNHEY and SVGAGI. The CDR3 is made up of 13 amino acids. CDR3 region: CASTGQRGYGYTF. The CDR3 DNA is TGTGCCAGCACTGGACAGCGGGGTTATGGCTACACCTTC.

The genes are TRBV30 and TRBJ1-1; D call uncertain. This CDR3 has 12 amino acids. Germline V gives CDR1 GTSNPN, CDR2 SVGIG (reference sequence). Trimming took 3 bases from V and 4 from J, leaving 9 bases between them. CDR3 residues: CAWRSGSTEAFF. CDR3 nucleotide sequence: TGTGCCTGGAGGTCGGGTAGCACTGAAGCTTTCTTT.

The chain links TRBV28 to TRBJ1-2, with TRBD1 matching over 10 bases. This CDR3 has 14 residues. Trimming cost V 6 bases and J 8 bases; bases outside gene matches: 9. CDR1 is MDHEN, CDR2 SYDVKM, per germline. The CDR3 is CASSSGQGGLGYTF. The CDR3 DNA follows: TGTGCCAGCAGCTCAGGACAGGGGGGTCTGGGCTACACCTTC.

The chain recombines TRBV7-2 with TRBJ2-1, with 8 bases fitting TRBD2. The junction had 3 bases not matched to a gene; V was cut back by 5 bases and J by 6 bases. Germline values: CDR1 SGHTA, CDR2 FQGNSA. The CDR3 totals 13 residues. CDR3 nucleotide sequence: TGTGCCAGCAGCCCGGGACTAGTCAATGAGCAGTTCTTC. It translates to CASSPGLVNEQFF.

The DNA for the CDR3 is TGTGCCAGCAGCCAAGGGAGGCCGAATTCACCCCTCCACTTT. It specifies CASSQGRPNSPLHF. The chain couples TRBV3-1 (or the pseudogene TRBV3-2) to TRBJ1-6; D call uncertain. Trimming took 1 base from V and 7 from J, leaving 8 bases between them. The CDR3 spans 14 residues. Germline CDR1 LGHDT, CDR2 YNNKEL (reference sequence).

This clone was recorded once. The chain joins TRBV6-6 to TRBJ2-2, with 14 bases identical to TRBD2. The germline gives CDR1 MNHNY, CDR2 SVGAGI (reference sequence). After removal of 6 bases from V and 4 bases from J, the junction contained 7 bases not matched to a gene. CDR3 length: 17 residues. The CDR3 loop is CASSRLAGGGGTGELFF. CDR3 DNA sequence: TGTGCCAGCAGCCGACTAGCGGGAGGGGGGGGCACCGGGGAGCTGTTTTTT.

By sample share, this clone is medium-sized. This chain joins TRBV3-1 (or the pseudogene TRBV3-2) and TRBJ1-1; 9 bases align to TRBD1. There are 14 residues in the CDR3. Germline assignment: CDR1 LGHDT and CDR2 YNNKEL (reference sequence). V lost 4 bases to trimming and J lost 4 bases; unmatched junction nucleotides: 4. DNA for the CDR3: TGTGCCAGCAGCCGCACAGGGGGCTCCACTGAAGCTTTCTTT. The encoded protein is CASSRTGGSTEAFF.

The chain couples TRBV11-2 to TRBJ1-2, with D uncertain. Germline assignment: CDR1 SGHAT and CDR2 FQNNGV. CDR3 length: 15 residues. V was shortened by 5 bases and J by 0 bases, with 13 bases between the two germline ends. The CDR3 region is CASSTPRYANYGYTF. The CDR3 coding sequence is TGTGCCAGCAGCACCCCACGCTACGCTAACTATGGCTACACCTTC. Combining the CDR3 with reference TRBV11-2 and TRBJ1-2 gives the whole variable domain EAGVAQSPRYKIIEKRQSVAFWCNPISGHATLYWYQQILGQGPKLLIQFQNNGVVDDSQLPKDRFSAERLKGVDSTLKIQPAKLEDSAVYLCASSTPRYANYGYTFGSGTRLTVV.

The V and J genes are TRBV5-1 and TRBJ2-5; D gene uncertain. V was pared by 4 bases and J by 4 bases, with 11 bases between. Germline lookup yields CDR1 SGHRS and CDR2 YFSETQ. The CDR3 length is 13 residues. The CDR3 here is CASSLRAGETQYF. The CDR3 DNA sequence: TGCGCCAGCAGCCTTCGAGCCGGAGAGACCCAGTACTTC.